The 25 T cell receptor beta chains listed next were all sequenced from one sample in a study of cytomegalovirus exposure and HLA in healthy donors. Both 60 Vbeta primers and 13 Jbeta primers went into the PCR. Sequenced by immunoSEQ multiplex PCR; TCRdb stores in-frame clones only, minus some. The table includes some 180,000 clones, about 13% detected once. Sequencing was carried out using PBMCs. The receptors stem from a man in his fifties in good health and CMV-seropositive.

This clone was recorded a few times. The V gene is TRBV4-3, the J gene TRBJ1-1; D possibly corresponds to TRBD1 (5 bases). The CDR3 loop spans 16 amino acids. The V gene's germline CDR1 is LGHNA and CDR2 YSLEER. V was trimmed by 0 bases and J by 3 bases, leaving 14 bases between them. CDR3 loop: CASSQESQGGYTEAFF. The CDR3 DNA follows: TGCGCCAGCAGCCAAGAAAGTCAGGGCGGATACACTGAAGCTTTCTTT.

This chain's CDR3 is CASSQQGLGVYGYTF. The CDR3 DNA sequence: TGTGCCAGCAGCCAACAGGGTTTGGGGGTCTATGGCTACACCTTC. This chain uses TRBV2 with TRBJ1-2; maybe TRBD1 (6 bases). The CDR3 runs to 15 residues. Trimming stripped 6 bases from V and 4 bases from J, with 18 bases between. From germline, CDR1 is SNHLY and CDR2 FYNNEI.

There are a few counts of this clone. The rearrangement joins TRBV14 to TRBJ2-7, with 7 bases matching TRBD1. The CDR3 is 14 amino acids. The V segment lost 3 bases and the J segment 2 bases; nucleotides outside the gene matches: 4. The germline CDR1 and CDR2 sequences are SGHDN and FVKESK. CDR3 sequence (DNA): TGTGCCAGCAGCCACCGACAGGGAGCCTACGAGCAGTACGTC. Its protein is CASSHRQGAYEQYV.

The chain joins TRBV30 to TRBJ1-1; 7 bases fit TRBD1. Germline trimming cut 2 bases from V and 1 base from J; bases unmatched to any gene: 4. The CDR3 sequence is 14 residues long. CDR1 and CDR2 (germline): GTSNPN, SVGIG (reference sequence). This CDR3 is CAWSKTGWNTEAFF. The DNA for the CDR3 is TGTGCCTGGAGTAAGACAGGGTGGAACACTGAAGCTTTCTTT.

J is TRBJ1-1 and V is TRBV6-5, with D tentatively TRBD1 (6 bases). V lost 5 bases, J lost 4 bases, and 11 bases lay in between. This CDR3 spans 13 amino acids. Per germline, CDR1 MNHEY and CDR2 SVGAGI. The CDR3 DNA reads TGTGCCAGCAGTGGGCCAGGGGCCACTGAAGCTTTCTTT. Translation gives CASSGPGATEAFF.

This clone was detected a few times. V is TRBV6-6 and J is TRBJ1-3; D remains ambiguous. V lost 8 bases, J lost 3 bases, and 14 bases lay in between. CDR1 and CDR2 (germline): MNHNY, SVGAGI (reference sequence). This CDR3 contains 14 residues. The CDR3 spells CASGEHPLGNTIYF. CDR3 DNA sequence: TGTGCCAGCGGGGAGCACCCCCTTGGAAACACCATATATTTT.

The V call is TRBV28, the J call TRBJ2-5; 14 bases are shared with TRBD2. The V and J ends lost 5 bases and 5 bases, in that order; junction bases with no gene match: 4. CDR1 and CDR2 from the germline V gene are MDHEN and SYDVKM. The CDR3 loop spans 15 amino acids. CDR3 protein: CASSRLAGGLETQYF. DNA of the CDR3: TGTGCCAGCAGTAGACTAGCGGGGGGGCTTGAGACCCAGTACTTC.

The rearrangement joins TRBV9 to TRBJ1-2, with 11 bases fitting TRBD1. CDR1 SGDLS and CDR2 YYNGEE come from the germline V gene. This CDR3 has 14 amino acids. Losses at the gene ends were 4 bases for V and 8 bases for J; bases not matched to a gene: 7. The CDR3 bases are TGTGCCAGCAGCCCCGGACAGGGGGCGTGGGGCTACACCTTC. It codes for CASSPGQGAWGYTF.

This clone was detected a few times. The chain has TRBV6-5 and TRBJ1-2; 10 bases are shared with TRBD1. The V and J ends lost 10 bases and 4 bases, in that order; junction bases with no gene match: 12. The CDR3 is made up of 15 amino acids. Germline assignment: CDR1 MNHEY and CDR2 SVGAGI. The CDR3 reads CATRDRGGSGYGYTF. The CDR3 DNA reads TGTGCCACTCGGGACAGGGGTGGGAGCGGCTATGGCTACACCTTC.

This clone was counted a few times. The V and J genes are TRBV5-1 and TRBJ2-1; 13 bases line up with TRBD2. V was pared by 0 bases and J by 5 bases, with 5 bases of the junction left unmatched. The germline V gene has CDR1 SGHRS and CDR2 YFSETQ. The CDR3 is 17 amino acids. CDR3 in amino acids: CASSLVRGTSGDNEQFF. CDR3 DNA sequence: TGCGCCAGCAGCTTGGTACGGGGGACTAGCGGGGACAATGAGCAGTTCTTC.

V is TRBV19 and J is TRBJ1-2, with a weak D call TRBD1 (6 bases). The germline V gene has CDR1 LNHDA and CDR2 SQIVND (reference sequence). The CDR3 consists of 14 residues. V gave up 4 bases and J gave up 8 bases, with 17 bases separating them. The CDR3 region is CASSTPTGLGGYTF. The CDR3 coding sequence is TGTGCCAGTAGTACCCCAACAGGGCTGGGGGGCTACACCTTC.

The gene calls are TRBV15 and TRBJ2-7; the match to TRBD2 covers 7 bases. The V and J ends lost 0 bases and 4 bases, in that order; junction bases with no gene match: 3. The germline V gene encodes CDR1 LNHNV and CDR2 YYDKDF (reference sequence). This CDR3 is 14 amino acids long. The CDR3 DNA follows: TGTGCCACCAGCAGAGACCCCGGGGGGTACGAGCAGTACTTC. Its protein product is CATSRDPGGYEQYF.

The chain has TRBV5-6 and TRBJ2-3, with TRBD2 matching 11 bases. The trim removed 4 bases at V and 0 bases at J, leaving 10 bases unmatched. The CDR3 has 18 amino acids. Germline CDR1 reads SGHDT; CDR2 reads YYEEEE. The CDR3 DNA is TGTGCCAGCAGCAACCGCCTAGCGGGGGGCCTGAGCACAGATACGCAGTATTTT. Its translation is CASSNRLAGGLSTDTQYF.

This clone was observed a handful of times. The CDR3 bases are TGCAGCGTTTCGGACAGGGGAGGCACTGAAGCTTTCTTT. Protein product: CSVSDRGGTEAFF. The genes are TRBV29-1 and TRBJ1-1; 9 nucleotides align to TRBD1. The J segment lost 4 bases and the V segment lost 5 bases, leaving 5 bases of the junction unmatched. There are 13 residues in the CDR3. Looked up from germline, CDR1 is SQVTM and CDR2 is ANQGSEA.

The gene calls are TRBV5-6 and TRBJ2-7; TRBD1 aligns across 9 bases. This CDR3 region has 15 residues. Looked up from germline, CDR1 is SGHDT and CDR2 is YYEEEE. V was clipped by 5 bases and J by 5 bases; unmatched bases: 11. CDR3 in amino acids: CASSSVWTGEHEQYV. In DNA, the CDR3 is TGTGCCAGCAGTTCGGTTTGGACAGGGGAGCACGAGCAGTACGTC.

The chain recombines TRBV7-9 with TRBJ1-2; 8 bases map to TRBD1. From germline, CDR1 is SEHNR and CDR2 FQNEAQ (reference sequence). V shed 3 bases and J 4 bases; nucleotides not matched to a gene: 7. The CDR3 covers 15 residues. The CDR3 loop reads CASSFGQGNVYGYTF. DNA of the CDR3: TGTGCCAGCAGCTTTGGACAGGGTAATGTCTATGGCTACACCTTC.

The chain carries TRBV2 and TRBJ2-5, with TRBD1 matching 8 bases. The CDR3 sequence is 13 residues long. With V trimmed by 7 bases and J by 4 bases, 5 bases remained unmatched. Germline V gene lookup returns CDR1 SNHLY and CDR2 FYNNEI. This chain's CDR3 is CASNLQGGETQYF. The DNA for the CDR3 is TGTGCCAGCAACTTACAGGGGGGAGAGACCCAGTACTTC.

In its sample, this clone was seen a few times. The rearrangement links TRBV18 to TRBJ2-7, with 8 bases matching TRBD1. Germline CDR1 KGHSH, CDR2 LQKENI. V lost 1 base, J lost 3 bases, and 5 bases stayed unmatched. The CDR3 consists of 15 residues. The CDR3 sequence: CASSPRQGSGYEQYF. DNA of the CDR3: TGTGCCAGCTCACCACGACAGGGGTCGGGCTACGAGCAGTACTTC.

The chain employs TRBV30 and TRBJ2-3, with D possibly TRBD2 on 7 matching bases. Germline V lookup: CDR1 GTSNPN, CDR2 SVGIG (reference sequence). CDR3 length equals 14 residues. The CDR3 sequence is CASGGWRGTDTQYF. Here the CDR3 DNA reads TGTGCTTCGGGGGGCTGGAGAGGCACAGATACGCAGTATTTT.

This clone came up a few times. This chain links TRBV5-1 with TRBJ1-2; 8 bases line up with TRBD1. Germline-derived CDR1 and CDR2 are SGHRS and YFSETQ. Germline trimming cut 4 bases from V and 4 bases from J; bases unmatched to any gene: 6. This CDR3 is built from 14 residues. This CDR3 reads CASSRGQGGYGYTF. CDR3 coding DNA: TGCGCCAGCAGCCGCGGACAGGGAGGCTATGGCTACACCTTC.

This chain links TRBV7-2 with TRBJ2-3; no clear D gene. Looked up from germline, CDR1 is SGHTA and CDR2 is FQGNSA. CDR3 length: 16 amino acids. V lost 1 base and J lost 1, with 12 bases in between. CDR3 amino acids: CASSLVGTQRTDTQYF. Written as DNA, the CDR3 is TGTGCCAGCAGCTTAGTGGGCACCCAACGCACAGATACGCAGTATTTT.

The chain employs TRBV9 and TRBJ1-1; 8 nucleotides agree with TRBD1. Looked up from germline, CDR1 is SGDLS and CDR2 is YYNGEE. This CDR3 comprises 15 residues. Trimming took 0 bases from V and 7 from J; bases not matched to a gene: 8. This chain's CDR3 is CASSVVSRGPVEAFF. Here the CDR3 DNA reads TGTGCCAGCAGCGTAGTAAGCAGGGGGCCAGTTGAAGCTTTCTTT.

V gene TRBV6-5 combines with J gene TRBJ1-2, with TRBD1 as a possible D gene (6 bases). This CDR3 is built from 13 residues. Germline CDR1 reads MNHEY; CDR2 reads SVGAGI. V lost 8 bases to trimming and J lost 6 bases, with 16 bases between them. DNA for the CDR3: TGTGCCAGCTTCCCCAGGGGCGCCAATGGCTACACCTTC. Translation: CASFPRGANGYTF.

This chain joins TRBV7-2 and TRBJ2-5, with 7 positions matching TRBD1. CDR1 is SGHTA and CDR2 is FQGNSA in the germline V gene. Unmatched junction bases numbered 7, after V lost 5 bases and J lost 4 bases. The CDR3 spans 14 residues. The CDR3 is CASSPRQGRETQYF. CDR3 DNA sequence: TGTGCCAGCAGCCCTCGACAGGGAAGAGAGACCCAGTACTTC.

The CDR3 here is CASSEATAYGYTF. The CDR3, as DNA: TGTGCCAGCAGTGAAGCGACAGCATATGGCTACACCTTC. V is TRBV6-1 and J is TRBJ1-2; a weak D match, TRBD1 (5 bases). Germline lookup yields CDR1 MNHNS and CDR2 SASEGT. Trimming removed 0 bases from V and 5 bases from J, with 7 bases in between. The length of the CDR3 is 13 residues.